A single sample gave rise to the 21 T cell receptor beta chains below, sequenced in a study of T cells expressing NK-cell markers. TCRdb re-called the 5' RACE reads, yielding one record per CDR3 amino acid sequence without DNA. Reported are about 180,000 distinct CDR3 sequences; the ten largest clones contain approximately 18%. Sequencing input: blood T cells: a sorted CD56 or NKG2C T cell subset, CD4+ or CD8+ T cells, or bulk PBMC T cells (not recorded which). The receptors stem from a woman aged 18-70 years in good health.

V is TRBV13 and J is TRBJ2-7; TCRdb's D call of TRBD2 is untestable without DNA. This CDR3 comprises 15 residues. Germline-derived CDR1 and CDR2 are PRHDT and FYEKMQ (reference sequence). CDR3: CASSPRAGPSYEQYF. The variable domain in full, completed from reference TRBV13 and TRBJ2-7, reads AAGVIQSPRHLIKEKRETATLKCYPIPRHDTVYWYQQGPGQDPQFLISFYEKMQSDKGSIPDRFSAQQFSDYHSELNMSSLELGDSALYFCASSPRAGPSYEQYFGPGTRLTVT.

This rearrangement joins TRBV12-3 or TRBV12-4 to TRBJ1-6. The CDR3 length is 12 residues. CDR3 sequence: CASSLKSHALHF.

This chain uses TRBV7-2 with TRBJ2-3; TCRdb's assignment of TRBD2 cannot be checked, as there is no DNA. This CDR3 contains 14 residues. Per the germline V gene, CDR1 is SGHTA and CDR2 is FQGNSA. The CDR3 spells CASSLSRPSDTQYF.

This sequence joins TRBV12-3 or TRBV12-4 and TRBJ1-6; TCRdb indicates TRBD1, and absent DNA this call remains unverified. The CDR3 is made up of 15 amino acids. CDR3 sequence reads: CASSLFAGSNSPLHF.

The chain uses TRBV20-1 and TRBJ2-1; as DNA is missing, the TRBD2 call by TCRdb cannot be tested. The CDR3 runs to 18 residues. Germline values: CDR1 DFQATT, CDR2 SNEGSKA (reference sequence). The CDR3 reads CSARDAGLAGGRYNEQFF.

J is TRBJ2-1 and V is TRBV7-9; TCRdb designates TRBD2, a call that cannot be tested without DNA. CDR1 is SEHNR and CDR2 is FQNEAQ in the germline V gene (reference sequence). This CDR3 has 16 amino acids. CDR3: CASSLAIVAGGNEQFF.

This chain uses TRBV5-1 with TRBJ2-7; lacking DNA, the TRBD2 call made by TCRdb goes unchecked. The CDR3 has 14 residues. Germline values: CDR1 SGHRS, CDR2 YFSETQ. CDR3: CASSLDRPDGEQYF.

The chain recombines TRBV7-2 with TRBJ2-7; the D call from TCRdb, TRBD1, cannot be confirmed without DNA. Germline CDR1 and CDR2: SGHTA and FQGNSA. CDR3 length: 16 amino acids. CDR3 region: CASSLAGQGGTYEQYF. Looking up the rest from reference TRBV7-2 and TRBJ2-7 gives the full variable domain: GAGVSQSPSNKVTEKGKDVELRCDPISGHTALYWYRQSLGQGLEFLIYFQGNSAPDKSGLPSDRFSAERTGGSVSTLTIQRTQQEDSAVYLCASSLAGQGGTYEQYFGPGTRLTVT.

The genes are TRBV3-1 and TRBJ2-7; there is no DNA to check the TCRdb D call of TRBD1. CDR1 LGHDT and CDR2 YNNKEL come from the germline V gene (reference sequence). This CDR3 has 14 residues. The CDR3 reads CASSLHRDHNEQYF.

This sequence joins TRBV7-8 and TRBJ2-7; the TCRdb call, TRBD1, lacks DNA for checking. From germline, CDR1 is SGHVS and CDR2 FQNEAQ. The length of the CDR3 is 15 residues. This chain's CDR3 is CASSLVEVRGHEQYF.

The V and J genes are TRBV7-8 and TRBJ1-2; TCRdb names TRBD1, which stays unverified in the absence of DNA. Germline V gene sequence: CDR1 SGHVS, CDR2 FQNEAQ. The CDR3 has 15 residues. CDR3 in amino acids: CASSPGQASNYGYTF.

The chain recombines TRBV9 with TRBJ2-7; the D call from TCRdb, TRBD1, cannot be confirmed without DNA. Germline loops: CDR1 SGDLS, CDR2 YYNGEE. The CDR3 runs 15 residues. CDR3: CASSVEGQGLYEQYF.

V gene TRBV2 combines with J gene TRBJ2-7; TCRdb gives TRBD2 as the D gene, but with no DNA this cannot be confirmed. Germline CDR1 reads SNHLY; CDR2 reads FYNNEI. The CDR3 is 15 amino acids. The CDR3 sequence: CASSVTSGSYYEQYF.

This chain uses TRBV6-1 with TRBJ1-5. This CDR3 comprises 15 residues. Germline CDR1 and CDR2: MNHNS and SASEGT. The CDR3 protein is CASSSRGGINQPQHF.

V is TRBV9 and J is TRBJ1-1; the D call of TRBD1 rests on TCRdb alone, since no DNA is present to check it. This CDR3 has 17 amino acids. Per germline, CDR1 SGDLS and CDR2 YYNGEE. CDR3 loop: CASSGQDRGNMNTEAFF.

J is TRBJ2-2 and V is TRBV25-1. Per the germline V gene, CDR1 is MGHDK and CDR2 is SYGVNS. The CDR3 runs 13 residues. The CDR3 reads CASSELGTGELFF.

The rearrangement uses TRBV5-4 and TRBJ2-2; without DNA, the TCRdb call of TRBD2 cannot be checked. The CDR3 totals 17 residues. Germline V gene sequence: CDR1 SGHNT, CDR2 YYREEE (reference sequence). CDR3 amino acids: CASSPRTSGAFTGELFF.

The gene calls are TRBV15 and TRBJ1-1; without DNA, the TCRdb call of TRBD1 cannot be checked. Germline loops: CDR1 LNHNV, CDR2 YYDKDF (reference sequence). This CDR3 has 18 residues. The CDR3 loop reads CATSREALGWGGNTEAFF.

V gene TRBV5-1 combines with J gene TRBJ2-2; without DNA, the TCRdb call of TRBD1 cannot be checked. The CDR3 length is 16 residues. CDR1 is SGHRS, CDR2 YFSETQ, per germline. The chain's CDR3 is CASSISGGANTGELFF. The full variable domain, with the rest looked up from reference TRBV5-1 and TRBJ2-2, is KAGVTQTPRYLIKTRGQQVTLSCSPISGHRSVSWYQQTPGQGLQFLFEYFSETQRNKGNFPGRFSGRQFSNSRSEMNVSTLELGDSALYLCASSISGGANTGELFFGEGSRLTVL.

This sequence joins TRBV7-2 and TRBJ2-5; TCRdb's D gene call, TRBD1, goes unchecked for lack of DNA. CDR3 length: 14 amino acids. The germline gives CDR1 SGHTA, CDR2 FQGNSA. CDR3 loop: CASSPNRGKETQYF.

The gene calls are TRBV20-1 and TRBJ2-1. The CDR3 runs 14 residues. Germline V lookup: CDR1 DFQATT, CDR2 SNEGSKA (reference sequence). CDR3 in amino acids: CSAKLLSSYNEQFF.